One and the same sample provided the 25 T cell receptor beta chains below, sequenced in a study of STAT5B mutations in CD4+ large granular lymphocyte leukemia. Clones were read by immunoSEQ multiplex PCR, and TCRdb kept only the in-frame ones, dropping some. The sample gives approximately 27,000 clones, about 76% of which show up once; about 0.35% is in the top ten. The sequencing sample was made of CD4+ T cells from blood buffy coats. Source of these receptors: a human donor in good health.

This chain joins TRBV6-4 and TRBJ1-2; tentative D call: TRBD1 (5 bases). Germline lookup yields CDR1 MRHNA and CDR2 SNTAGT. Trimming took 4 bases from V and 2 from J, leaving 14 bases between them. The length of the CDR3 is 15 residues. The CDR3 nucleotides read TGTGCCAGCAGTGCGGGGGACTCCAACAACTATGGCTACACCTTC. Amino acid sequence: CASSAGDSNNYGYTF.

The CDR3 bases are TGTGCCAGCAGTTTACCGGGACAGGGGTCAGATACGCAGTATTTT. Protein sequence: CASSLPGQGSDTQYF. V usage is TRBV6-6 and J usage is TRBJ2-3; 10 bases agree with TRBD1. CDR1 MNHNY and CDR2 SVGAGI come from the germline V gene (reference sequence). CDR3 length: 15 residues. J lost 4 bases, V lost 4 bases, and 5 bases had no gene match.

This chain uses TRBV6-6 with TRBJ1-1; tentatively, D is TRBD1 (5 bases). Germline CDR1 MNHNY, CDR2 SVGAGI (reference sequence). V was cut by 5 bases and J by 1 base, with 8 bases left in between. CDR3 size: 13 residues. This CDR3 reads CASSGGGNTEAFF. CDR3 bases: TGTGCCAGCAGTGGCGGGGGGAACACTGAAGCTTTCTTT.

The CDR3 bases are TGTGCCAGCAGCTTAGGGGGACAGTTCTCTGGAAACACCATATATTTT. Protein sequence: CASSLGGQFSGNTIYF. J is TRBJ1-3 and V is TRBV7-6; 7 nucleotides agree with TRBD1. The CDR3 length is 16 residues. The V gene's germline CDR1 is SGHVS and CDR2 FNYEAQ. The ends lost 1 base at V and 0 bases at J; junction bases unmatched: 3.

This chain joins TRBV6-5 and TRBJ1-5; TRBD1 is a possible D gene (5 bases). This CDR3 contains 14 residues. The V end was cut by 2 bases, the J end by 9 bases, with 14 bases between. CDR1 and CDR2 (germline): MNHEY, SVGAGI. The chain's CDR3 is CASSYRQGGRPQHF. CDR3 DNA sequence: TGTGCCAGCAGTTACCGGCAGGGCGGGAGGCCCCAGCATTTT.

The J gene is TRBJ1-2, the V gene TRBV9; no reliable D call. Germline CDR1 reads SGDLS; CDR2 reads YYNGEE. The CDR3 runs 13 residues. The V and J ends lost 0 bases and 2 bases respectively, with 5 bases between them. The CDR3 DNA sequence: TGTGCCAGCAGCGTAGGGTCGAACTATGGCTACACCTTC. It encodes CASSVGSNYGYTF.

This clone is a singleton in its sample. The rearrangement joins TRBV2 to TRBJ2-7, with TRBD1 matching 8 bases. J gave up 5 bases and V 11 bases, and 20 bases lay outside the gene matches. The germline gives CDR1 SNHLY, CDR2 FYNNEI. This CDR3 is 16 amino acids long. The CDR3 reads CARPPKDRAFIDEQYV. In DNA form, the CDR3 reads TGTGCCCGCCCCCCAAAGGACAGGGCTTTTATCGACGAGCAGTACGTC.

This clone was counted only a few times. The chain carries TRBV2 and TRBJ1-1, with no clear D. There are 13 residues in the CDR3. Germline V gene sequence: CDR1 SNHLY, CDR2 FYNNEI. V dropped 1 base and J dropped 4 bases, with 7 bases sitting between them. Written as DNA, the CDR3 is TGTGCCAGCAGTGAAGACCATGGCACTGAAGCTTTCTTT. As protein: CASSEDHGTEAFF.

This clone occurred a few times. The J gene is TRBJ1-5, the V gene TRBV6-1; D is uncertain. The ends were cut back, 3 bases at V and 3 bases at J, with 6 bases in the middle. CDR1 and CDR2 from the germline V gene are MNHNS and SASEGT. The CDR3 extends over 13 amino acids. DNA of the CDR3: TGTGCCAGCAGTGACACAGTCAATCAGCCCCAGCATTTT. Translating gives CASSDTVNQPQHF.

The chain uses TRBV10-2 and TRBJ1-2; 7 nucleotides line up with TRBD1. The CDR3 is 13 amino acids. J lost 8 bases, V lost 2 bases, and 5 bases had no gene match. The germline V gene encodes CDR1 WSHSY and CDR2 SAAADI. DNA for the CDR3: TGCGCCAGCAGTGAGGGGCAGGGGGTAGGCTACACCTTC. Protein product: CASSEGQGVGYTF.

Written as DNA, the CDR3 is TGTGCCAGCAGTTTATCCCCCCCTCAGCCCCAGCATTTT. It translates to CASSLSPPQPQHF. The gene calls are TRBV28 and TRBJ1-5, with no clear D. Germline assignment: CDR1 MDHEN and CDR2 SYDVKM. This CDR3 contains 13 residues. Trimming removed 1 base from V and 6 bases from J, with 7 bases in between. The whole variable domain, filled in from reference TRBV28 and TRBJ1-5, reads DVKVTQSSRYLVKRTGEKVFLECVQDMDHENMFWYRQDPGLGLRLIYFSYDVKMKEKGDIPEGYSVSREKKERFSLILESASTNQTSMYLCASSLSPPQPQHFGDGTRLSIL.

This rearrangement joins TRBV29-1 to TRBJ1-3, with no clear D. The V end lost 3 bases, the J end lost 0 bases, and 15 bases lay between the germline ends. CDR1 and CDR2 from the germline V gene are SQVTM and ANQGSEA. The CDR3 contains 16 residues. The CDR3 spells CSVEGRRRLSGNTIYF. CDR3 coding DNA: TGCAGCGTTGAGGGTCGACGGAGACTCTCTGGAAACACCATATATTTT.

This clone has just a few counts. V and J are TRBV5-1 and TRBJ2-7; D is uncertain. CDR1 and CDR2 (germline): SGHRS, YFSETQ. The CDR3 sequence is 14 residues long. Trimming removed 0 bases from V and 5 bases from J, with 12 bases in between. The CDR3 loop reads CASSLGLKVDEQYF. CDR3 DNA: TGCGCCAGCAGCTTGGGACTCAAGGTCGACGAGCAGTACTTC.

The rearrangement joins TRBV11-1 to TRBJ2-3, with 11 bases matching TRBD2. The length of the CDR3 is 16 residues. CDR1 and CDR2 (germline): SGHAT, FQDESV (reference sequence). V trimming: 5 bases; J trimming: 0 bases; junction bases outside the gene matches: 4. DNA for the CDR3: TGTGCCAGCAGCCCCGGGACTAGCGGAAGCACAGATACGCAGTATTTT. It translates to CASSPGTSGSTDTQYF.

The chain is built from TRBV4-1 and TRBJ2-5, with TRBD2 as a possible D gene (6 bases). The germline V gene encodes CDR1 MGHRA and CDR2 YSYEKL. The CDR3 contains 14 residues. The V end was cut by 4 bases, the J end by 5 bases, with 14 bases between. CDR3 sequence: CASSPTWGEETQYF. The CDR3 region has the DNA TGCGCCAGCAGCCCGACCTGGGGGGAGGAGACCCAGTACTTC.

The chain employs TRBV5-4 and TRBJ1-1, with D uncertain. Germline CDR1 and CDR2: SGHNT and YYREEE (reference sequence). Trimming shortened V by 4 bases and J by 4 bases, and 11 bases separated the two germline ends. CDR3 length: 13 residues. The CDR3 DNA follows: TGTGCCAGCAGCAGTAAGGGAGGCACTGAAGCTTTCTTT. This gives the protein CASSSKGGTEAFF.

The chain uses TRBV12-5 and TRBJ1-2, with TRBD1 matching 9 bases. This CDR3 is built from 16 residues. Trimming took 7 bases from V and 3 from J; bases not matched to a gene: 12. Germline V gene data show CDR1 as LGHNT and CDR2 as FRNRAP. CDR3 protein: CASATGGLTNDYGYTF. CDR3 nucleotide sequence: TGTGCTAGTGCCACAGGGGGCCTAACCAATGACTATGGCTACACCTTC.

The CDR3, as DNA: TGTGCCAGCAGTTACTCGCCTACGGGGGGCCGTTCACCCCTCCACTTT. Translating it yields CASSYSPTGGRSPLHF. The genes are TRBV6-5 and TRBJ1-6; possibly TRBD1 for D (6 bases). The CDR3 loop spans 16 amino acids. V shed 0 bases and J shed 9 bases, with 15 bases lying between them. Germline CDR1 and CDR2: MNHEY and SVGAGI.

The J gene is TRBJ1-3, the V gene TRBV19; D gene ambiguous. V lost 7 bases and J 1 base, leaving 11 bases between the germline ends. The CDR3 loop spans 14 amino acids. Looked up from germline, CDR1 is LNHDA and CDR2 is SQIVND (reference sequence). For the CDR3, the DNA is TGTGCCAGTAACACGGGCGCTTCTGGAAACACCATATATTTT. Protein: CASNTGASGNTIYF.

CDR3 residues: CASSLFLAGGLTDTQYF. In DNA, the CDR3 is TGTGCCAGCAGCTTATTCCTAGCGGGGGGCCTCACAGATACGCAGTATTTT. The gene calls are TRBV7-2 and TRBJ2-3; 11 bases are shared with TRBD2. Looked up from germline, CDR1 is SGHTA and CDR2 is FQGNSA. Unmatched junction bases numbered 6, after V lost 2 bases and J lost 2 bases. The CDR3 is 17 amino acids.

The chain employs TRBV7-8 and TRBJ1-5, with D uncertain. CDR3 length: 14 amino acids. Between the trimmed V and J ends, which lost 5 bases and 1 base, there was a span of 9 bases. Per germline, CDR1 SGHVS and CDR2 FQNEAQ. The CDR3 nucleotides read TGTGCCAGCAGCCGGCGGGCCAGCAATCAGCCCCAGCATTTT. Translating it yields CASSRRASNQPQHF.

This chain uses TRBV5-1 with TRBJ2-2; 7 bases line up with TRBD2. The CDR3 extends over 16 amino acids. The germline CDR1 and CDR2 sequences are SGHRS and YFSETQ. After removal of 0 bases from V and 4 bases from J, the junction contained 6 bases not matched to a gene. CDR3 in amino acids: CASSLVRAGVTGELFF. Here the CDR3 DNA reads TGCGCCAGCAGCTTGGTTCGGGCGGGAGTCACCGGGGAGCTGTTTTTT.

DNA of the CDR3: TGCAGCGCCAAAATAGCGGGAGGGGCCTACGAGCAGTACTTC. It encodes CSAKIAGGAYEQYF. The V gene is TRBV29-1, the J gene TRBJ2-7; the match to TRBD2 covers 11 bases. The germline gives CDR1 SQVTM, CDR2 ANQGSEA. The CDR3 is made up of 14 amino acids. Germline trimming cut 7 bases from V and 2 bases from J; bases unmatched to any gene: 7.

The rearrangement links TRBV28 to TRBJ2-7, with D possibly being TRBD2 (6 bases). Germline V gene lookup returns CDR1 MDHEN and CDR2 SYDVKM. V lost 5 bases and J lost 3, with 17 bases in between. The CDR3 runs to 15 residues. The CDR3 sequence: CASSQGGDTDYEQYV. The CDR3 nucleotides read TGTGCCAGCAGTCAGGGAGGAGACACCGACTACGAGCAGTACGTC.

The DNA of the CDR3 is TGTGCCAGCAGCCTAGGGGGTGCCCAGGGGAGCACAGATACGCAGTATTTT. Amino acid sequence: CASSLGGAQGSTDTQYF. The genes are TRBV7-2 and TRBJ2-3; the D gene is possibly TRBD1 (6 bases). Germline V gene lookup returns CDR1 SGHTA and CDR2 FQGNSA. V was trimmed by 5 bases and J by 0 bases, leaving 18 bases between them. The CDR3 length is 17 residues.